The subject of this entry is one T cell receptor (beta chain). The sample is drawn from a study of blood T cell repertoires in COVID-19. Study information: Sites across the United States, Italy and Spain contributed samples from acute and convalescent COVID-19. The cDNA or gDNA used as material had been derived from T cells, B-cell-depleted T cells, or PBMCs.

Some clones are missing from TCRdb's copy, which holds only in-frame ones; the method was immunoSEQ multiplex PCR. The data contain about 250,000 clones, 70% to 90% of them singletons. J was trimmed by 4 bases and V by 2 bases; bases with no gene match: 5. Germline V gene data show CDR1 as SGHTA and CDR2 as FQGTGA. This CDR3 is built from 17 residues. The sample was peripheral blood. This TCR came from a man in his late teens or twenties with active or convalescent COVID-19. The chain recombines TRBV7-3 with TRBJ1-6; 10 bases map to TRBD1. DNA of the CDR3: TGTGCCAGCAGCTTATCCGCGGGACAGGGGTATAATTCACCCCTCCACTTT. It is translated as CASSLSAGQGYNSPLHF.